This is a list of T cell receptor beta chains from one sample in a study of chemoradiotherapy in HPV16-positive cancers. Clones were read by immunoSEQ multiplex PCR, and TCRdb kept only the in-frame ones, dropping some. This sample has roughly 39,000 clones, with around 76% found just once. This specimen consisted of blood, obtained from a patient who underwent chemoradiotherapy. The receptors stem from a human donor with HPV-associated anogenital cancer. Each CDR3 is given with its conserved first and last residue. A D gene is named only where the DNA matches it firmly. Some rows have no size entry. The others give once, few or many, or a class for an expanded clone.

TRBV19	-	TRBJ2-7	few	CASRRDTSYEQYF	TGTGCCAGTCGCCGGGACACTTCCTACGAGCAGTACTTC
TRBV2	-	TRBJ2-1	-	CASSETYEQFF	TGTGCCAGCAGTGAAACTTATGAGCAGTTCTTC
TRBV27	TRBD1	TRBJ2-7	-	CASMGQGYEQYF	TGTGCCAGCATGGGACAGGGGTACGAGCAGTACTTC
TRBV11-2	-	TRBJ2-7	-	CASSLADSSYEQYF	TGTGCCAGCAGCTTAGCTGACAGTTCATACGAGCAGTACTTC
TRBV27	TRBD2	TRBJ2-3	once	CASTPGVSGGSTDTQYF	TGTGCCAGCACCCCGGGGGTTAGCGGGGGCTCCACAGATACGCAGTATTTT
TRBV7-2	TRBD1	TRBJ1-5	-	CASSPGQGASQPQHF	TGTGCCAGCAGTCCTGGACAGGGGGCGAGTCAGCCCCAGCATTTT
TRBV9	-	TRBJ2-7	few	CASSVDGEPYEQYF	TGTGCCAGCAGCGTAGACGGTGAACCGTACGAGCAGTACTTC
TRBV18	-	TRBJ1-6	-	CASSPRGANSPLHF	TGTGCCAGCTCACCACGTGGGGCGAATTCACCCCTCCACTTT
TRBV6-6	TRBD1	TRBJ1-4	-	CASRTGGQLEKLFF	TGTGCCAGCCGTACAGGGGGCCAGTTGGAAAAACTGTTTTTT
TRBV6-5	-	TRBJ1-1	-	CASSYMTRDEAFF	TGTGCCAGCAGTTACATGACCCGGGATGAAGCTTTCTTT
TRBV7-9	-	TRBJ2-3	-	CASSLGAGEADTQYF	TGTGCCAGCAGCTTAGGAGCTGGCGAGGCAGATACGCAGTATTTT
TRBV5-4	TRBD2	TRBJ2-3	-	CASSPELAGGRDTQYF	TGTGCCAGCAGCCCCGAACTAGCGGGGGGGCGAGATACGCAGTATTTT
TRBV27	-	TRBJ1-6	-	CASSRERTASPLHF	TGTGCCAGCAGCCGAGAGAGGACAGCTTCACCCCTCCACTTT
TRBV11-3	-	TRBJ1-3	-	CASSSGKGARNTIYF	TGTGCCAGCAGCTCCGGAAAAGGGGCTCGAAACACCATATATTTT
TRBV6-1	-	TRBJ1-2	-	CASSELDSEGYTF	TGTGCCAGCAGTGAACTGGACAGTGAGGGCTACACCTTC
TRBV2	-	TRBJ2-5	-	CASKDNFPRAQYF	TGTGCCAGCAAGGACAACTTCCCGCGGGCCCAGTACTTC
TRBV4-3	-	TRBJ1-1	-	CASSQVGRNTEAFF	TGCGCCAGCAGCCAAGTAGGACGGAACACTGAAGCTTTCTTT
TRBV6-1	-	TRBJ1-5	few	CASSENQPQHF	TGTGCCAGCAGTGAAAATCAGCCCCAGCATTTT
TRBV11-3	-	TRBJ1-1	-	CASSLSFSRTAFF	TGTGCCAGCAGCTTAAGTTTCAGCCGAACGGCTTTCTTT
TRBV5-1	-	TRBJ1-2	few	CASSPRGGNFHGYTF	TGCGCCAGCAGCCCCCGGGGGGGCAACTTTCATGGCTACACCTTC